This T cell receptor beta chain originates from a study of T cells in Graves' hyperthyroidism and ophthalmopathy. TCR beta CDR3 region amplification was performed from RNA transcripts. Using the HTBI primer set, a first-round RT-PCR was run on the TCR CDR3. MiXCR, applied by TCRdb to the multiplex PCR reads, yields one record per CDR3 protein. The profile shows about 290,000 distinct CDR3 sequences, approximately 13% of them singletons. Many counts were recorded for this clonotype. Sample: blood. The sequence was collected from a woman in her thirties or forties with Graves' hyperthyroidism.

The CDR3 loop reads CASSYEGQSSGNTIYF. CDR3 DNA sequence: TGTGCCAGCAGTTACGAGGGACAGTCCTCTGGAAACACCATATATTTT. The chain links TRBV6-5 to TRBJ1-3; 7 bases are shared with TRBD1. CDR3 length: 16 residues. Germline CDR1 is MNHEY and CDR2 is SVGAGI. J gave up 0 bases and V 2 bases, and 4 bases lay outside the gene matches.